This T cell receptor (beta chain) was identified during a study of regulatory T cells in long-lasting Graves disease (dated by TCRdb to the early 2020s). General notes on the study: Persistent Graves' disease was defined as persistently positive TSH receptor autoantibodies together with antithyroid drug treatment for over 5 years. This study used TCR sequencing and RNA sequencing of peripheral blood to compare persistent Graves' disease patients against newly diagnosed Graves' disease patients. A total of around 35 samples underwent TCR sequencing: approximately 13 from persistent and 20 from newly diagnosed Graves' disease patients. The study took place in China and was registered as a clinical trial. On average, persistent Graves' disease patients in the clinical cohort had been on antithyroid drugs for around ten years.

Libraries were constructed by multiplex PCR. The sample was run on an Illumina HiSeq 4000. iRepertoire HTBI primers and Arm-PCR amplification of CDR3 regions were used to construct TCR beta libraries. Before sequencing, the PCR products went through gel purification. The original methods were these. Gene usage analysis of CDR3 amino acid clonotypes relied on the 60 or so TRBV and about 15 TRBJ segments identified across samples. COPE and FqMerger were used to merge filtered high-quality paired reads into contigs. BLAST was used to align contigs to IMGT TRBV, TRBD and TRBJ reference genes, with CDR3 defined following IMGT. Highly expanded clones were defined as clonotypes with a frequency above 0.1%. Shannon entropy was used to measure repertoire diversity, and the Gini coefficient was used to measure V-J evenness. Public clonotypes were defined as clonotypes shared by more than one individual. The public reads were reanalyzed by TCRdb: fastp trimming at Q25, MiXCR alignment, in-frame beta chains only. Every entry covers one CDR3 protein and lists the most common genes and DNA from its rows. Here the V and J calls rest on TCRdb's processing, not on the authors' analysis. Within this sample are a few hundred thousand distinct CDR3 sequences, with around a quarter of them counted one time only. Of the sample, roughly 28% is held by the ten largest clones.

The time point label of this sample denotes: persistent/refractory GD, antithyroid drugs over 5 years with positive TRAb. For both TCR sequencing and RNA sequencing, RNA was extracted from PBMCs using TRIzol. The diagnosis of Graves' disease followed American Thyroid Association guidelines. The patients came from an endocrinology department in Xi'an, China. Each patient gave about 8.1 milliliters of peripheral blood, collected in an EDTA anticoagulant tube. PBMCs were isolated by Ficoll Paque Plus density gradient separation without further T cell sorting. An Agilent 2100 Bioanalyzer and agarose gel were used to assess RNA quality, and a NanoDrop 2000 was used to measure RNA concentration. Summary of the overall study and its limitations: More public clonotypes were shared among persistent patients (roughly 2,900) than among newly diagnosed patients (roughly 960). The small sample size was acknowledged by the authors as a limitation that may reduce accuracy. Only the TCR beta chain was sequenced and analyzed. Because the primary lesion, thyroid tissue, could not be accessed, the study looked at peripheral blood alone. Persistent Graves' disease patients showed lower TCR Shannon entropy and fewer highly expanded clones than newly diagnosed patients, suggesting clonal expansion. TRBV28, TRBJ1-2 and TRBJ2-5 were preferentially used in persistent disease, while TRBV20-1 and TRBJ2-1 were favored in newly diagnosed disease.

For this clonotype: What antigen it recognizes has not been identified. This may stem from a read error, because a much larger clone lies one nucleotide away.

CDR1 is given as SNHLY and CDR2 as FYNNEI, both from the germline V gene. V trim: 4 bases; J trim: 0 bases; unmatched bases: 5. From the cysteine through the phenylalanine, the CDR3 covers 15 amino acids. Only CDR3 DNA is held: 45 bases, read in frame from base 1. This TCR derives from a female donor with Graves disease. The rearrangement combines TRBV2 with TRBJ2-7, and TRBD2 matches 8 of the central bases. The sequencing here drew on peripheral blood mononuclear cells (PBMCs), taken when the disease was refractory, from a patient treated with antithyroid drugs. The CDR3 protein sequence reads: CASSAASGFSYEQYF. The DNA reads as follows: TGTGCCAGCAGTGCGGCTAGCGGGTTCTCCTACGAGCAGTACTTC.